The sequence of this T cell receptor beta chain was determined in a study of blood T cells in healthy people across ages. Study background: For every two T cells, template switching captured about one barcoded beta molecule. Study-level results: It was not possible, with unsorted PBMCs, to conclusively compare naive and antigen-experienced cells.

Every donor contributed roughly 10 milliliters of peripheral blood by blood draw. Germline V lookup: CDR1 MNHEY, CDR2 SVGEGT. The CDR3 has 18 residues. V shed 0 bases and J shed 0 bases, with 15 bases lying between them. Primers used in a second PCR of roughly 7 to 12 cycles were a sample-barcoded 5' primer and a J-beta primer mix. The template-switch adaptor, which had 12 random nucleotides, put a tag on each cDNA molecule. TCRdb passed the 5' RACE reads through MiXCR, listing each CDR3 protein once. This table holds about 770,000 distinct CDR3 sequences, more than 40% found once. Comment on this clonotype: Its antigen is not identified.

This sequence joins TRBV6-2 or TRBV6-3 and TRBJ2-4; tentative D call: TRBD2 (5 bases). This sequence was found in a man aged 55 to 70 in good health. Sequenced material: blood. The CDR3 region is CASSYSTDGILAKNIQYF. For the CDR3, the DNA is TGTGCCAGCAGTTACTCGACGGACGGGATTTTAGCCAAAAACATTCAGTACTTC.